Sequencing of this T cell receptor beta chain was carried out in a study of T cells after yellow fever vaccination. Each CDR3 protein is one row after TCRdb ran MiXCR on the 5' RACE reads. The sample consists of some 16,000 distinct CDR3 sequences, approximately 4% of them appearing once. V lost 3 bases, J lost 6 bases, and 6 bases stayed unmatched. The germline CDR1 and CDR2 sequences are ENHRY and SYGVKD. The CDR3 totals 14 residues. This clonotype has a count of ten or more. General observations from the study: Post-booster samples contained most primary-vaccination clones (around 95% CD4, approximately 88% CD8). Sorted memory subsets on day 0 lacked detectable levels of almost all vaccine-responding clonotypes.

The chain uses TRBV10-3 and TRBJ2-7; 9 positions agree with TRBD2. This material consisted of PBMCs, either bulk or a sorted T-cell subset (CD4+, CD8+, memory, or dextramer-sorted; not recorded which), taken 15 days after the yellow fever booster vaccination. The TCR comes from a man aged 25 to 40 who received the YFV17D yellow fever vaccine. The CDR3 nucleotides are TGTGCCATCAGTGATCTGGCGGGAGGGCGCGAGCAGTACTTC. It specifies CAISDLAGGREQYF.